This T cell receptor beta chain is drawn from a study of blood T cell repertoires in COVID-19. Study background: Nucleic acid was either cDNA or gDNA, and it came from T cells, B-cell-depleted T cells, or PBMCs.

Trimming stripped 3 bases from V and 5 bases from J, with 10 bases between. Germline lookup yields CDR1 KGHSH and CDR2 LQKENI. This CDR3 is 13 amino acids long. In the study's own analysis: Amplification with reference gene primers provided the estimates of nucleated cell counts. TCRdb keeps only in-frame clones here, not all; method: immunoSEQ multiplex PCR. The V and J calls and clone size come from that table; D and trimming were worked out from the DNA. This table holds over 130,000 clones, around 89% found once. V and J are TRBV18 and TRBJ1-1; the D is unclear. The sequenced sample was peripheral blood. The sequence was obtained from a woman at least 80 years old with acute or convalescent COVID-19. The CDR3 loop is CASSPLEGTEAFF. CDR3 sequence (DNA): TGTGCCAGCTCACCGCTCGAGGGAACTGAAGCTTTCTTT.